Presented here are 32 T cell receptor beta chains from one specimen sequenced in a study of blood T cell repertoires in COVID-19 (dated by TCRdb to 2019 to 2021). The library was built by means of the immunoSEQ multiplex PCR assay. TCRdb limited this immuneACCESS table to in-frame rearrangements with V and J called. A share of clones is missing; checked studies link under half to unresolved V genes, and the rest is unexplained. The sample records 180,000 or so clones, more than 75% of which are singletons. Of the sample, over 7.5% falls within the top ten clones. The sequenced material came from PBMCs or T cells enriched from blood (not recorded which). Every receptor here comes from a woman younger than 45 who had recovered from COVID-19.

The rearrangement uses TRBV29-1 and TRBJ2-7; 12 bases map to TRBD1. V lost 3 bases and J lost 5; bases outside the gene matches: 2. Per the germline V gene, CDR1 is SQVTM and CDR2 is ANQGSEA. The CDR3 extends over 13 amino acids. CDR3 DNA sequence: TGCAGCGTTGAGGGGACAGGGGGCGACGAGCAGTACTTC. Translating it yields CSVEGTGGDEQYF.

The V call is TRBV5-6, the J call TRBJ2-1, with D perhaps TRBD1 (6 bases). The CDR3 is 16 residues long. V dropped 0 bases and J dropped 3 bases, with 13 bases sitting between them. Germline-derived CDR1 and CDR2 are SGHDT and YYEEEE. The CDR3 sequence is CASSLALQGLYNEQFF. Written as DNA, the CDR3 is TGTGCCAGCAGCTTGGCCCTACAGGGCCTCTACAATGAGCAGTTCTTC.

The V call is TRBV5-1, the J call TRBJ2-2; TRBD1 agrees at 9 bases. With 4 bases clipped from V and 0 bases from J, the junction kept 4 bases outside the gene matches. The CDR3 extends over 16 amino acids. The germline gives CDR1 SGHRS, CDR2 YFSETQ. CDR3 protein: CASSQQGATNTGELFF. In nucleotides, the CDR3 is TGCGCCAGCAGCCAACAGGGGGCCACGAACACCGGGGAGCTGTTTTTT.

This sequence joins TRBV2 and TRBJ1-2; the D gene is possibly TRBD1 (6 bases). The CDR3 extends over 13 amino acids. Germline V gene sequence: CDR1 SNHLY, CDR2 FYNNEI. Deletions cut 6 bases from V and 7 bases from J, with 15 bases between. In DNA, the CDR3 is TGTGCCAGCAGAGCCCAGGGGCTAAGTGGCTACACCTTC. Residues: CASRAQGLSGYTF.

This chain links TRBV5-1 with TRBJ1-2; possibly TRBD1 for D (5 bases). This CDR3 region has 15 residues. Per germline, CDR1 SGHRS and CDR2 YFSETQ. The V end was cut by 3 bases, the J end by 4 bases, with 16 bases between. In DNA, the CDR3 is TGCGCCAGCAGCTCTCCAGGGAGGGGTGTCTATGGCTACACCTTC. It encodes CASSSPGRGVYGYTF.

The CDR3 loop is CASSLAWSGGRDPGREQFF. The CDR3 nucleotides are TGTGCCAGCAGCTTAGCGTGGTCCGGCGGGAGGGACCCGGGTCGGGAGCAGTTCTTC. V and J are TRBV11-2 and TRBJ2-1; TRBD2 aligns across 9 bases. Per the germline V gene, CDR1 is SGHAT and CDR2 is FQNNGV. This CDR3 is built from 19 residues. V gave up 1 base and J gave up 10 bases; unmatched junction bases: 20. The full variable domain, rest sourced from reference TRBV11-2 and TRBJ2-1, is EAGVAQSPRYKIIEKRQSVAFWCNPISGHATLYWYQQILGQGPKLLIQFQNNGVVDDSQLPKDRFSAERLKGVDSTLKIQPAKLEDSAVYLCASSLAWSGGRDPGREQFFGPGTRLTVL.

The chain uses TRBV2 and TRBJ2-2; 12 bases align to TRBD2. The CDR3 totals 16 residues. Germline V CDR1 and CDR2: SNHLY, FYNNEI. J lost 5 bases, V lost 5 bases, and 6 bases had no gene match. CDR3 protein: CASSPASGRETGELFF. The DNA for the CDR3 is TGTGCCAGCAGTCCTGCTAGCGGGAGGGAAACCGGGGAGCTGTTTTTT.

The genes are TRBV6-6 and TRBJ2-1; 8 bases are shared with TRBD1. The CDR3 totals 17 residues. V shed 5 bases, J shed 5 bases, and the junction held 14 bases outside the gene matches. Germline CDR1 reads MNHNY; CDR2 reads SVGAGI (reference sequence). The CDR3 spells CASSPNPQGAVDNEQFF. The CDR3 DNA follows: TGTGCCAGCAGTCCCAATCCGCAGGGGGCCGTGGACAATGAGCAGTTCTTC.

The V call is TRBV9, the J call TRBJ2-7; tentative D call: TRBD2 (6 bases). Per germline, CDR1 SGDLS and CDR2 YYNGEE. Trimming took 0 bases from V and 3 from J, leaving 13 bases between them. This CDR3 has 15 residues. The CDR3 nucleotides are TGTGCCAGCAGCGTAGCTGGCGGGGAGCGCTACGAGCAGTACTTC. This encodes CASSVAGGERYEQYF. Variable domain in full (rest from reference TRBV9 and TRBJ2-7): DSGVTQTPKHLITATGQRVTLRCSPRSGDLSVYWYQQSLDQGLQFLIQYYNGEERAKGNILERFSAQQFPDLHSELNLSSLELGDSALYFCASSVAGGERYEQYFGPGTRLTVT.

The CDR3 DNA sequence: TGTGCCAGTAGTATATATCCCGCAGATACGCAGTATTTT. It codes for CASSIYPADTQYF. The chain couples TRBV19 to TRBJ2-3; D unclear. Germline V lookup: CDR1 LNHDA, CDR2 SQIVND (reference sequence). The V end lost 2 bases, the J end lost 4 bases, and 7 bases lay between the germline ends. This CDR3 is built from 13 residues.

The V gene is TRBV6-1, the J gene TRBJ1-2; D unclear. This CDR3 is built from 14 residues. Germline V lookup: CDR1 MNHNS, CDR2 SASEGT. Trimming cost V 3 bases and J 3 bases, with 11 bases left between them. The CDR3 spells CASSENREYYGYTF. The DNA for the CDR3 is TGTGCCAGCAGTGAGAACAGAGAGTACTATGGCTACACCTTC.

In DNA form, the CDR3 reads TGTGCCAGTAGTATTAGCAGGGGGAGTGCTGAAGCTTTCTTT. It is translated as CASSISRGSAEAFF. V is TRBV19 and J is TRBJ1-1; 7 bases align to TRBD1. The CDR3 length is 14 residues. Germline V gene data show CDR1 as LNHDA and CDR2 as SQIVND (reference sequence). V was pared by 3 bases and J by 6 bases, with 7 bases of the junction left unmatched. The entire variable domain, with the rest obtained from reference TRBV19 and TRBJ1-1, is as follows: DGGITQSPKYLFRKEGQNVTLSCEQNLNHDAMYWYRQDPGQGLRLIYYSQIVNDFQKGDIAEGYSVSREKKESFPLTVTSAQKNPTAFYLCASSISRGSAEAFFGQGTRLTVV.

The chain is built from TRBV11-3 and TRBJ2-2; a possible D gene is TRBD1 (6 bases). Germline V gives CDR1 SGHNT, CDR2 YENEEA. This CDR3 has 15 residues. V gave up 5 bases and J gave up 0 bases, with 10 bases separating them. CDR3 region: CASSPRDTNTGELFF. In DNA form, the CDR3 reads TGTGCCAGCAGCCCCCGGGACACGAACACCGGGGAGCTGTTTTTT.

This rearrangement joins TRBV3-1 (or the pseudogene TRBV3-2) to TRBJ2-1; 7 bases fit TRBD1. The CDR3 has 17 amino acids. Germline CDR1 reads LGHDT; CDR2 reads YNNKEL (reference sequence). J was trimmed by 0 bases and V by 3 bases; bases with no gene match: 8. CDR3 residues: CASSHLTGISSYNEQFF. The CDR3, as DNA: TGTGCCAGCAGCCATCTGACAGGGATAAGCTCCTACAATGAGCAGTTCTTC.

The J gene is TRBJ2-3, the V gene TRBV28; TRBD2 matches 10 bases. CDR3 length equals 17 residues. J gave up 3 bases and V 3 bases, and 9 bases lay outside the gene matches. The V gene's germline CDR1 is MDHEN and CDR2 SYDVKM. CDR3 sequence (DNA): TGTGCCAGCAGTTTCGGAGCTAGCGGGAGTATGACAGATACGCAGTATTTT. It translates to CASSFGASGSMTDTQYF.

This chain links TRBV19 with TRBJ2-5, with 10 bases aligning to TRBD1. In germline, CDR1 is LNHDA, CDR2 SQIVND (reference sequence). The CDR3 is 15 amino acids. Germline trimming cut 6 bases from V and 6 bases from J; bases unmatched to any gene: 10. The CDR3 DNA sequence: TGTGCCAGTAGCGTTACAGGACAGGGGGACAAGACCCAGTACTTC. Its translation is CASSVTGQGDKTQYF.

The chain is built from TRBV7-2 and TRBJ1-5; no reliable D call. The V and J ends lost 5 bases and 6 bases respectively, with 14 bases between them. This CDR3 has 14 amino acids. CDR1 and CDR2 (germline): SGHTA, FQGNSA. The CDR3 nucleotides read TGTGCCAGCAGCCCGACTGAGGTGGGTCAGCCCCAGCATTTT. Protein: CASSPTEVGQPQHF.

This chain's CDR3 is CASSLAGTGEADTQYF. CDR3 DNA sequence: TGCGCCAGCAGCTTGGCAGGGACAGGGGAGGCAGATACGCAGTATTTT. This sequence joins TRBV5-1 and TRBJ2-3, with 10 bases aligning to TRBD1. V dropped 0 bases and J dropped 4; count of bases not matched to a gene: 5. Germline assignment: CDR1 SGHRS and CDR2 YFSETQ. The CDR3 consists of 16 residues.

V and J are TRBV28 and TRBJ2-1, with 8 bases fitting TRBD1. Germline lookup yields CDR1 MDHEN and CDR2 SYDVKM. This CDR3 has 15 amino acids. With 3 bases clipped from V and 7 bases from J, the junction kept 8 bases outside the gene matches. This CDR3 is CASSFLAGGKNEQFF. The CDR3 DNA reads as TGTGCCAGCAGTTTCCTCGCAGGGGGCAAAAATGAGCAGTTCTTC.

Only one count was recorded for this clone. The gene calls are TRBV3-1 (or the pseudogene TRBV3-2) and TRBJ2-7; TRBD1 aligns across 9 bases. The CDR3 totals 15 residues. V gave up 4 bases and J gave up 1 base; unmatched junction bases: 5. Germline V gives CDR1 LGHDT, CDR2 YNNKEL (reference sequence). The CDR3 is CASSLTGTGSYEQYF. The CDR3 DNA is TGTGCCAGCAGCCTCACCGGGACAGGGTCCTACGAGCAGTACTTC.

J is TRBJ1-3 and V is TRBV10-3; TRBD1 is a possible D gene (5 bases). Germline values: CDR1 ENHRY, CDR2 SYGVKD. The CDR3 totals 14 residues. The ends were cut back, 7 bases at V and 0 bases at J, with 10 bases in the middle. The CDR3 reads CAINADNSGNTIYF. The DNA of the CDR3 is TGTGCCATCAATGCGGACAACTCTGGAAACACCATATATTTT.

The V call is TRBV10-2, the J call TRBJ2-7; perhaps TRBD1 as D (6 bases). Germline CDR1 WSHSY, CDR2 SAAADI. Trimming removed 7 bases at V and 2 bases at J, with 18 bases between. This CDR3 comprises 15 residues. Here the CDR3 reads CASTPWEQGTYEQYF. In DNA form, the CDR3 reads TGCGCCAGCACCCCCTGGGAACAGGGCACCTACGAGCAGTACTTC.

This chain joins TRBV27 and TRBJ2-1, with D maybe TRBD1 (6 bases). Trimming took 5 bases from V and 10 from J, leaving 33 bases between them. In germline, CDR1 is MNHEY, CDR2 SMNVEV (reference sequence). The CDR3 contains 19 residues. The CDR3 reads CASSLRALPGQGWIEEQFF. As DNA, the CDR3 is TGTGCCAGCAGTCTAAGGGCTTTACCGGGGCAGGGGTGGATAGAGGAGCAGTTCTTC.

CDR3 loop: CASSEWAGGSEQFF. CDR3 bases: TGTGCCAGCAGTGAATGGGCAGGGGGCAGTGAGCAGTTCTTC. This rearrangement joins TRBV25-1 to TRBJ2-1; 8 nucleotides align to TRBD1. Germline-derived CDR1 and CDR2 are MGHDK and SYGVNS. The CDR3 totals 14 residues. Germline trimming cut 1 base from V and 9 bases from J; bases unmatched to any gene: 5.

V usage is TRBV6-5 and J usage is TRBJ2-2; no clear D. The V and J ends lost 0 bases and 3 bases respectively, with 8 bases between them. The CDR3 is made up of 15 amino acids. The germline CDR1 and CDR2 sequences are MNHEY and SVGAGI. The CDR3 loop is CASSYSTAYTGELFF. For the CDR3, the DNA is TGTGCCAGCAGTTACTCTACTGCGTACACCGGGGAGCTGTTTTTT.

The chain joins TRBV10-2 to TRBJ1-1, with D perhaps TRBD1 (5 bases). V was pared by 7 bases and J by 0 bases, with 9 bases between. This CDR3 is 13 amino acids long. CDR1 is WSHSY, CDR2 SAAADI, per germline. The DNA of the CDR3 is TGCGCCAGCAATCAGGGTATGAACACTGAAGCTTTCTTT. This gives the protein CASNQGMNTEAFF.

The rearrangement joins TRBV7-9 to TRBJ2-1; TRBD2 matches 14 bases. V dropped 1 base and J dropped 5; count of bases not matched to a gene: 7. This CDR3 comprises 18 residues. The germline gives CDR1 SEHNR, CDR2 FQNEAQ (reference sequence). CDR3 DNA sequence: TGTGCCAGCAGCTTAGGCGCGACTAGCGGGAGGGGCCACAATGAGCAGTTCTTC. As protein: CASSLGATSGRGHNEQFF.

The chain has TRBV2 and TRBJ2-1; 13 bases align to TRBD2. Germline CDR1 reads SNHLY; CDR2 reads FYNNEI. The junction had 10 bases not matched to a gene; V was cut back by 8 bases and J by 0 bases. The CDR3 has 18 amino acids. Written as DNA, the CDR3 is TGTGCCAGCGTGGCAGGGACTAGCGGGGCTAGCTCCTACAATGAGCAGTTCTTC. Translation gives CASVAGTSGASSYNEQFF.

This clone was found once. The chain combines TRBV19 with TRBJ2-7, with 10 positions matching TRBD2. Germline V lookup: CDR1 LNHDA, CDR2 SQIVND (reference sequence). CDR3 size: 15 residues. J was trimmed by 4 bases and V by 3 bases; bases with no gene match: 6. The CDR3 is CASSIQGLASYEQYF. The CDR3 bases are TGTGCCAGTAGTATTCAGGGACTAGCGTCGTACGAGCAGTACTTC.

This clone occurred once. The chain combines TRBV5-1 with TRBJ2-7, with TRBD1 identical over 10 bases. There are 14 residues in the CDR3. Germline CDR1 SGHRS, CDR2 YFSETQ. V dropped 4 bases and J dropped 3; count of bases not matched to a gene: 4. The CDR3: CASSRTGGYYEQYF. CDR3 bases: TGCGCCAGCAGCCGGACAGGGGGGTACTACGAGCAGTACTTC.

This clone has more than one count but fewer than ten. The chain joins TRBV25-1 to TRBJ2-1, with TRBD1 identical over 11 bases. V shed 2 bases, J shed 4 bases, and the junction held 4 bases outside the gene matches. Per the germline V gene, CDR1 is MGHDK and CDR2 is SYGVNS. The CDR3 covers 16 residues. The CDR3 DNA reads as TGTGCCAGCAGTGAACGGACAGGGGGCGTTTACAATGAGCAGTTCTTC. Translation gives CASSERTGGVYNEQFF.

This chain uses TRBV7-6 with TRBJ2-2; unclear D gene. Germline loops: CDR1 SGHVS, CDR2 FNYEAQ. Trimming took 5 bases from V and 0 from J, leaving 10 bases between them. This CDR3 region has 15 residues. The CDR3 sequence: CASSPGVPNTGELFF. The CDR3 DNA is TGTGCCAGCAGCCCCGGTGTACCGAACACCGGGGAGCTGTTTTTT.